This T cell receptor beta chain was observed in a study of vaccination and CD4 T cells after COVID-19. Findings of the study overall: Early post-infection timepoints were missing, and relatively few convalescent patients were studied.

Sequencing of cultured CD4+ T cell DNA used the Oncomine TCR Beta short-read assay. Once CD4+ T cells had been cultured, genomic DNA was extracted from them. MiXCR, applied by TCRdb to the PCR reads, yields one record per CDR3 protein. This sample has about 5,100 distinct CDR3 sequences, with approximately 59% found just once. The treatment denotes: approximately nine-day PBMC culture with coronavirus spike peptide pools or control peptides (ViraFEST assay). Before the COVID-19 pandemic (2011-2018), CD4+ T cells were obtained from the unexposed donor. In the ViraFEST assay, peptide-pool expansion preceded TCR sequencing of expanded clonotypes. Germline V gene data show CDR1 as SGHAT and CDR2 as FQNNGV. V was shortened by 3 bases and J by 4 bases, with 18 bases between the two germline ends. The length of the CDR3 is 16 residues. For this clonotype: Its matching antigen is unknown.

The sequenced sample was CD4+ T cells from blood, cultured in vitro. The rearrangement links TRBV11-2 to TRBJ1-2; TRBD1 is a possible D gene (5 bases). The clonotype originates from a human donor in good health. CDR3 residues: CASSLGRVNPTYGYTF. The CDR3 region has the DNA TGTGCCAGCAGCTTGGGCAGGGTCAACCCCACCTATGGCTACACCTTC.